In its sample, the clone carrying this TCR beta chain was seen a few times. Its target is unknown. No neoadjuvant therapy was given before resection to the patients supplying these archived tumor blocks. The data stem from a study of CXCR4 blockade with PD-1 therapy in pancreatic cancer. Regarding the study as a whole: Only TCRbeta chains were sequenced here. Tumors were clonally expanded, mean approximately 0.15 versus 0.05 in healthy blood.

The germline gives CDR1 SQVTM, CDR2 ANQGSEA. This CDR3 region has 17 residues. The ends lost 4 bases at V and 3 bases at J; junction bases unmatched: 17. The table came from immunoSEQ multiplex PCR; TCRdb's copy has only in-frame clones and leaves some out. The sample carries some 8,000 clones, roughly three fifths recorded once. Input material: tumor tissue. The rearrangement links TRBV29-1 to TRBJ2-7; 8 bases are a match to TRBD2. This clonotype originated in a human donor with pancreatic ductal adenocarcinoma. The CDR3 region is CSVVRLATKKGLYEQYF. Here the CDR3 DNA reads TGCAGCGTTGTAAGACTAGCGACGAAAAAAGGGCTCTACGAGCAGTACTTC.